Shown below are 12 T cell receptor beta chains from a single sample sequenced in a study of PD-1 blockade in classical Hodgkin lymphoma. There was relapse after autologous stem cell transplantation in every patient, and there was variation in brentuximab vedotin exposure. Sequencing used immunoSEQ multiplex PCR; TCRdb keeps in-frame clones, though not all of them. The sample yields fewer than 65,000 clones, 80% to 90% seen once. The specimen was peripheral blood mononuclear cells (PBMCs), collected at baseline. Receptors originate from a human donor with classical Hodgkin lymphoma.

This chain's CDR3 is CAWKQSSYNSPLHF. CDR3 bases: TGTGCCTGGAAGCAGAGCTCCTATAATTCACCCCTCCACTTT. The V gene is TRBV30, the J gene TRBJ1-6; D is ambiguous. V was trimmed by 4 bases and J by 0 bases, leaving 7 bases between them. The CDR3 totals 14 residues. Germline CDR1 GTSNPN, CDR2 SVGIG (reference sequence).

This chain's CDR3 is CASREFPPLHF. In nucleotides, the CDR3 is TGTGCCAGCAGAGAATTTCCACCCCTCCACTTT. The chain links TRBV6-6 to TRBJ1-6; no definite D call. The germline V gene has CDR1 MNHNY and CDR2 SVGAGI (reference sequence). The CDR3 spans 11 residues. V lost 6 bases and J lost 11, with 8 bases in between.

The chain has TRBV27 and TRBJ1-5; D is unclear. Germline V gives CDR1 MNHEY, CDR2 SMNVEV (reference sequence). CDR3 length equals 14 residues. Trimming shortened V by 0 bases and J by 4 bases, and 7 bases separated the two germline ends. This CDR3 reads CASSLSTSNQPQHF. The CDR3, as DNA: TGTGCCAGCAGTTTATCCACCTCTAATCAGCCCCAGCATTTT.

The chain recombines TRBV6-1 with TRBJ2-7; D gene unclear. Trimming took off 0 bases at V and 2 bases at J, with 11 bases between the two ends. The CDR3 runs 15 residues. In germline, CDR1 is MNHNS, CDR2 SASEGT. This CDR3 is CASSEAGPSTYEQYF. The CDR3 nucleotides read TGTGCCAGCAGTGAAGCGGGTCCCAGCACCTACGAGCAGTACTTC.

This clone was recorded only once. This chain joins TRBV18 and TRBJ2-2; 11 bases fit TRBD1. The germline gives CDR1 KGHSH, CDR2 LQKENI. This CDR3 region has 15 residues. J lost 4 bases, V lost 5 bases, and 3 bases had no gene match. DNA for the CDR3: TGTGCCAGCTCATCAGGACAGGGGGCCACCGGGGAGCTGTTTTTT. Protein: CASSSGQGATGELFF.

The V call is TRBV5-1, the J call TRBJ1-2; 7 bases fit TRBD1. The CDR3 contains 13 residues. Losses at the gene ends were 0 bases for V and 6 bases for J; bases not matched to a gene: 2. Per germline, CDR1 SGHRS and CDR2 YFSETQ. This CDR3 reads CASSLEGANGYTF. The CDR3 nucleotides are TGCGCCAGCAGCTTGGAGGGGGCTAATGGCTACACCTTC. Based on the CDR3 plus reference TRBV5-1 and TRBJ1-2, the full variable domain is KAGVTQTPRYLIKTRGQQVTLSCSPISGHRSVSWYQQTPGQGLQFLFEYFSETQRNKGNFPGRFSGRQFSNSRSEMNVSTLELGDSALYLCASSLEGANGYTFGSGTRLTVV.

The rearrangement links TRBV25-1 to TRBJ1-2; D is unclear. The CDR3 sequence is 12 residues long. Looked up from germline, CDR1 is MGHDK and CDR2 is SYGVNS. Trimming pared 4 bases from V and 1 base from J, leaving 4 bases between. This chain's CDR3 is CASSGFNYGYTF. As DNA, the CDR3 is TGTGCCAGCAGTGGATTTAACTATGGCTACACCTTC.

The V gene is TRBV2, the J gene TRBJ1-1; 9 bases are a match to TRBD1. CDR3 length: 12 amino acids. Germline V gives CDR1 SNHLY, CDR2 FYNNEI. V lost 6 bases and J lost 5; bases outside the gene matches: 1. CDR3 coding DNA: TGTGCCAGCAGGGACAGGGGTACTGAAGCTTTCTTT. Encoded protein: CASRDRGTEAFF.

This chain uses TRBV13 with TRBJ1-2; TRBD1 might be the D (5 bases). The CDR3 is 14 amino acids. Trimming pared 3 bases from V and 7 bases from J, leaving 15 bases between. CDR1 and CDR2 (germline): PRHDT, FYEKMQ (reference sequence). CDR3 region: CASSFTGTLTGYTF. The CDR3 DNA is TGTGCCAGCAGCTTCACCGGGACTTTAACTGGCTACACCTTC.

The gene calls are TRBV2 and TRBJ1-5; D gene uncertain. CDR3 size: 15 residues. The germline V and J ends were trimmed by 6 bases and 0 bases, with 12 bases remaining between them. Germline V gives CDR1 SNHLY, CDR2 FYNNEI. CDR3 amino acids: CASSRLADSNQPQHF. CDR3 bases: TGTGCCAGCAGCCGGTTGGCGGATAGCAATCAGCCCCAGCATTTT. Complete variable domain (other parts from reference TRBV2 and TRBJ1-5): EPEVTQTPSHQVTQMGQEVILRCVPISNHLYFYWYRQILGQKVEFLVSFYNNEISEKSEIFDDQFSVERPDGSNFTLKIRSTKLEDSAMYFCASSRLADSNQPQHFGDGTRLSIL.

V usage is TRBV23-1 and J usage is TRBJ1-5; 8 nucleotides agree with TRBD1. TRBV23-1 qualifies as an ORF whose function is uncertain. This CDR3 has 17 amino acids. V lost 4 bases to trimming and J lost 1 base; unmatched junction nucleotides: 9. The CDR3 is CASSRCRTGQSNQPQHF. For the CDR3, the DNA is TGCGCCAGCAGTCGGTGCCGGACAGGGCAGAGCAATCAGCCCCAGCATTTT.

This clone was seen just once. V is TRBV5-1 and J is TRBJ1-2; a weak D match, TRBD1 (5 bases). The CDR3 has 14 residues. The germline V and J ends were trimmed by 2 bases and 7 bases, with 15 bases remaining between them. The germline gives CDR1 SGHRS, CDR2 YFSETQ. CDR3 bases: TGCGCCAGCAGCTTCAACCAGGGAGAGAGTGGCTACACCTTC. Translated, it gives CASSFNQGESGYTF.